The clone carrying this T cell receptor beta chain occurred once. Profiling relied on immunoSEQ multiplex PCR, and the TCRdb table lists in-frame clones only, not all of them. The table lists approximately 400,000 clones, 89% of them singletons, with more than 0.95% in the top ten. Per germline, CDR1 MDHEN and CDR2 SYDVKM. V was shortened by 6 bases and J by 8 bases, with 20 bases between the two germline ends. The CDR3 extends over 15 amino acids. This sample was taken from a study of blood T cell repertoires in COVID-19. Study details: COVID-19 samples collected from the United States, Italy and Spain covered acute and convalescent phases. The analysed material was cDNA or gDNA that came from T cells, B-cell-depleted T cells, or PBMCs.

The chain carries TRBV28 and TRBJ2-1; D is uncertain. The clonotype was recovered from a man aged 35 to 55 with acute or convalescent COVID-19. Sequencing was performed on peripheral blood. The CDR3 sequence is CASSTRDTGPDEQFF. DNA for the CDR3: TGTGCCAGCAGCACCAGAGACACCGGCCCCGATGAGCAGTTCTTC.